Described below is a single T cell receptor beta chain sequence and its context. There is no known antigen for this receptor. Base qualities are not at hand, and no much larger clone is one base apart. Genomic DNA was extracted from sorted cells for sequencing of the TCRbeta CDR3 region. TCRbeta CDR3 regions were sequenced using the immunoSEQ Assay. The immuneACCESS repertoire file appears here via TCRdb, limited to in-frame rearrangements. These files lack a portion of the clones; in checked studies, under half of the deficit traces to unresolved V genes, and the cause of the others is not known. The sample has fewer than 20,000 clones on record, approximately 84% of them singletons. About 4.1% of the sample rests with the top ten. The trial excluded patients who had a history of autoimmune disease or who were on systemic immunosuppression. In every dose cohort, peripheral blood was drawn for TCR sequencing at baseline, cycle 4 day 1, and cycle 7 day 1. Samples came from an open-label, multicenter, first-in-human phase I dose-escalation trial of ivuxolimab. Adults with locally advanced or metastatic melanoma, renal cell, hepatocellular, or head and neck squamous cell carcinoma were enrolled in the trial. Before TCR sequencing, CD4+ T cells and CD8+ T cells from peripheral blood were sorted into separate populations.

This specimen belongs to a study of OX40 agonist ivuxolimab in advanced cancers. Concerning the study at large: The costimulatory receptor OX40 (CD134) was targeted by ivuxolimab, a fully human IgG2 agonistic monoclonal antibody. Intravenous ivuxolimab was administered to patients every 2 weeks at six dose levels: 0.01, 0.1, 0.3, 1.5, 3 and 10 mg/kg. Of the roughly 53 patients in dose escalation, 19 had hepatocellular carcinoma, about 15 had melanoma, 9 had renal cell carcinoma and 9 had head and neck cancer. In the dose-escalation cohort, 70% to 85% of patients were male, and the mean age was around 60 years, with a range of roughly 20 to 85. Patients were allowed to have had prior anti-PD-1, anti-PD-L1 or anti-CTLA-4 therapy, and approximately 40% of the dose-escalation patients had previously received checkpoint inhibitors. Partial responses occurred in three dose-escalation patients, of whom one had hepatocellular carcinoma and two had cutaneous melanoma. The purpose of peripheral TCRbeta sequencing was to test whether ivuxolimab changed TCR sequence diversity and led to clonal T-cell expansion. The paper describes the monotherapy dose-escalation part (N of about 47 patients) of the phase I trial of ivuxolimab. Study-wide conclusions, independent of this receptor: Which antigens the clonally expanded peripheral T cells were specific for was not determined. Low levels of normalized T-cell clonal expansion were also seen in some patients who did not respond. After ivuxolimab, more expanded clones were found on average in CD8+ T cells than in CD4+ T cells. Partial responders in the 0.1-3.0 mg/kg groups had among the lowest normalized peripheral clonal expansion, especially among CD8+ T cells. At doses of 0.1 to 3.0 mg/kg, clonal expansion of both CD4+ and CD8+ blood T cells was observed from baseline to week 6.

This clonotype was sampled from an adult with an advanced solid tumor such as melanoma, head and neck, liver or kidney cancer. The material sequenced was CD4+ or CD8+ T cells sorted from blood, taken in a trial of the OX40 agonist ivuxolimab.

The DNA reads TGTGCCAGCAGCGCCACCGGGACGGTCTATGGCTACACCTTC. This yields the protein CASSATGTVYGYTF. Recombination linked TRBV9 to TRBJ1-2; the D gene is perhaps TRBD1, on 5 matching bases. V was cut back by 3 bases and J by 4 bases, leaving a gap of 13 bases between them. CDR3 length: 14 amino acids, cysteine to phenylalanine. This entry keeps only the CDR3 DNA: 42 bases, framed from base 1. For CDR1 and CDR2, the germline V gene lists SGDLS and YYNGEE.